One sample yielded the 16 T cell receptor beta chains listed below, sequenced in a study of shared clonotypes between healthy human individuals. Assay: immunoSEQ multiplex PCR; the TCRdb copy retains only in-frame clones and omits some. The profile shows some 500,000 clones, approximately 94% of them singletons. Sequenced sample: naive CD4+ T cells sorted from blood. The subset: CD45RA+ positively selected. The receptors derive from a woman aged 25-40 years in good health.

The V and J genes are TRBV7-6 and TRBJ2-2, with 10 bases aligning to TRBD1. This CDR3 has 17 amino acids. Germline V gene lookup returns CDR1 SGHVS and CDR2 FNYEAQ. J was trimmed by 1 base and V by 5 bases; bases with no gene match: 7. CDR3 loop: CASSRGQGVLNTGELFF. CDR3 coding DNA: TGTGCCAGCAGCCGAGGACAGGGGGTCCTGAACACCGGGGAGCTGTTTTTT. Drawing the rest from reference TRBV7-6 and TRBJ2-2, the complete variable domain is GAGVSQSPRYKVTKRGQDVALRCDPISGHVSLYWYRQALGQGPEFLTYFNYEAQQDKSGLPNDRFSAERPEGSISTLTIQRTEQRDSAMYRCASSRGQGVLNTGELFFGEGSRLTVL.

This clone was picked up a small number of times. This chain connects TRBV30 to TRBJ1-1; 9 positions match TRBD1. After removal of 0 bases from V and 10 bases from J, the junction contained 6 bases not matched to a gene. The CDR3 loop spans 13 amino acids. The germline V gene has CDR1 GTSNPN and CDR2 SVGIG (reference sequence). In DNA form, the CDR3 reads TGTGCCTGGAGTGTTATGGGGGGACAGGGAGCTTTCTTT. It codes for CAWSVMGGQGAFF.

This clone was found a few times. The chain carries TRBV25-1 and TRBJ2-1; 10 bases are shared with TRBD2. The CDR3 is 13 residues long. Germline CDR1 MGHDK, CDR2 SYGVNS. V trimming: 8 bases; J trimming: 10 bases; junction bases outside the gene matches: 8. The CDR3 sequence is CASGTLLAGEQFF. CDR3 bases: TGTGCCAGCGGGACATTACTAGCGGGGGAGCAGTTCTTC.

The chain carries TRBV14 and TRBJ1-3; D unclear. With 1 base removed from V and 4 bases from J, the gap between germline ends came to 8 bases. The germline gives CDR1 SGHDN, CDR2 FVKESK. The CDR3 runs to 14 residues. For the CDR3, the DNA is TGTGCCAGCAGCCAAGGGGGTACCGGAAACACCATATATTTT. Residues: CASSQGGTGNTIYF.

The chain links TRBV21-1 to TRBJ2-7; TRBD1 was called by the table and not checked on the DNA. TRBV21-1 is recorded as a pseudogene. The CDR3 is 9 amino acids. Here the CDR3 DNA reads TGTCAAAAAACCTACGAGCAGTACTTC. It translates to CQKTYEQYF.

V gene TRBV6-6 combines with J gene TRBJ2-7; D gene uncertain. The germline V and J ends were trimmed by 0 bases and 0 bases, with 9 bases remaining between them. CDR3 length: 15 residues. Germline V lookup: CDR1 MNHNY, CDR2 SVGAGI (reference sequence). The CDR3 DNA reads TGTGCCAGCAGTTACTCCACCGGCTCCTCCTACGAGCAGTACTTC. The encoded protein is CASSYSTGSSYEQYF.

J is TRBJ2-5 and V is TRBV28; perhaps TRBD1 as D (6 bases). V was pared by 3 bases and J by 2 bases, with 7 bases between. The germline V gene encodes CDR1 MDHEN and CDR2 SYDVKM. The length of the CDR3 is 13 residues. The CDR3 is CASSLQGQETQYF. Here the CDR3 DNA reads TGTGCCAGCAGTTTGCAGGGGCAAGAGACCCAGTACTTC.

The chain carries TRBV5-1 and TRBJ2-3, with a tentative D call TRBD1 (5 bases). The V and J ends lost 0 bases and 5 bases respectively, with 10 bases between them. Germline CDR1 reads SGHRS; CDR2 reads YFSETQ. The CDR3 is made up of 14 amino acids. The CDR3 bases are TGCGCCAGCAGCTTGGCTCGGACACAAGATACGCAGTATTTT. This gives the protein CASSLARTQDTQYF.

The rearrangement links TRBV6-6 to TRBJ2-1, with 13 bases lining up with TRBD2. The trim removed 7 bases at V and 7 bases at J, leaving 10 bases unmatched. Germline V gene lookup returns CDR1 MNHNY and CDR2 SVGAGI (reference sequence). The CDR3 contains 16 residues. The CDR3 loop is CASTNPTSGRLNEQFF. In DNA, the CDR3 is TGTGCCAGCACTAATCCGACTAGCGGGAGGTTAAATGAGCAGTTCTTC.

The chain links TRBV10-3 to TRBJ2-7; 13 positions agree with TRBD2. The trim removed 2 bases at V and 5 bases at J, leaving 6 bases unmatched. This CDR3 has 16 amino acids. Germline CDR1 is ENHRY and CDR2 is SYGVKD. CDR3 DNA sequence: TGTGCCATCAGTGAGCGGACTAGCGGGAGCTTCGACGAGCAGTACTTC. Translating it yields CAISERTSGSFDEQYF.

This chain connects TRBV5-1 to TRBJ2-7, with TRBD1 identical over 8 bases. CDR1 and CDR2 (germline): SGHRS, YFSETQ. The trim removed 2 bases at V and 5 bases at J, leaving 6 bases unmatched. The CDR3 runs 14 residues. The CDR3 here is CASSFDRGSDEQYF. For the CDR3, the DNA is TGCGCCAGCAGCTTCGACAGGGGATCCGACGAGCAGTACTTC.

This chain joins TRBV5-6 and TRBJ2-5; 7 nucleotides match TRBD2. Germline trimming cut 0 bases from V and 1 base from J; bases unmatched to any gene: 6. The CDR3 totals 16 residues. Per germline, CDR1 SGHDT and CDR2 YYEEEE. The CDR3 sequence: CASSLAASGGQETQYF. The CDR3 DNA follows: TGTGCCAGCAGCTTGGCCGCTAGCGGAGGCCAAGAGACCCAGTACTTC.

The V gene is TRBV11-2, the J gene TRBJ2-2; 8 bases map to TRBD1. The CDR3 sequence is 15 residues long. The germline V gene has CDR1 SGHAT and CDR2 FQNNGV. V trimming: 4 bases; J trimming: 5 bases; junction bases outside the gene matches: 6. CDR3 loop: CASSSLRGLTGELFF. The DNA of the CDR3 is TGTGCCAGCAGCTCGCTCAGGGGGCTTACCGGGGAGCTGTTTTTT.

This chain links TRBV5-6 with TRBJ1-1, with 10 positions matching TRBD1. Germline V gene sequence: CDR1 SGHDT, CDR2 YYEEEE. The V gene end was trimmed by 0 bases and the J gene end by 5 bases; junction bases not matched to a gene: 4. This CDR3 has 15 amino acids. CDR3 sequence: CASSLGTGGWTEAFF. The CDR3 bases are TGTGCCAGCAGCTTGGGGACAGGGGGGTGGACTGAAGCTTTCTTT.

The rearrangement joins TRBV9 to TRBJ1-1; D call uncertain. Germline assignment: CDR1 SGDLS and CDR2 YYNGEE. Trimming took off 0 bases at V and 1 base at J, with 7 bases between the two ends. The CDR3 sequence is 14 residues long. The CDR3, as DNA: TGTGCCAGCAGCGTAGGACCGACGAACACTGAAGCTTTCTTT. This codes for CASSVGPTNTEAFF.

This chain joins TRBV11-2 and TRBJ2-2, with TRBD1 matching over 9 bases. The CDR3 has 15 residues. The V gene end was trimmed by 5 bases and the J gene end by 7 bases; junction bases not matched to a gene: 8. CDR1 and CDR2 from the germline V gene are SGHAT and FQNNGV. Here the CDR3 reads CASSHNRGQSGELFF. CDR3 DNA sequence: TGTGCCAGCAGCCATAACAGGGGGCAAAGCGGGGAGCTGTTTTTT.